The clone carrying this T cell receptor beta chain was seen many times. Its specificity is unknown. Germline V CDR1 and CDR2: MGHRA, YSYEKL. The CDR3 loop spans 12 amino acids. The V end was cut by 3 bases, the J end by 6 bases, with 6 bases between. It was RNA transcripts that yielded the amplified TCR beta CDR3 regions. The TCR CDR3 first-round RT-PCR relied on the HTBI primer set. TCRdb passed the multiplex PCR reads through MiXCR, listing each CDR3 protein once. Here the sample spans 40,000 to 55,000 distinct CDR3 sequences, around 45% being singletons. The data are from a study of T cells in Graves' hyperthyroidism and ophthalmopathy. Whole-study results and caveats: Ophthalmopathy, as predicted by the model, came a median about seven months after the prediction.

Material for sequencing was peripheral blood or thyroid tissue (not recorded which). This chain links TRBV4-1 with TRBJ1-5, with D hard to call. This clonotype originated in a woman in her 50s with Graves' hyperthyroidism. Here the CDR3 DNA reads TGCGCCAGCAGCCAGCTAGGTCAGCCCCAGCATTTT. The encoded protein is CASSQLGQPQHF.